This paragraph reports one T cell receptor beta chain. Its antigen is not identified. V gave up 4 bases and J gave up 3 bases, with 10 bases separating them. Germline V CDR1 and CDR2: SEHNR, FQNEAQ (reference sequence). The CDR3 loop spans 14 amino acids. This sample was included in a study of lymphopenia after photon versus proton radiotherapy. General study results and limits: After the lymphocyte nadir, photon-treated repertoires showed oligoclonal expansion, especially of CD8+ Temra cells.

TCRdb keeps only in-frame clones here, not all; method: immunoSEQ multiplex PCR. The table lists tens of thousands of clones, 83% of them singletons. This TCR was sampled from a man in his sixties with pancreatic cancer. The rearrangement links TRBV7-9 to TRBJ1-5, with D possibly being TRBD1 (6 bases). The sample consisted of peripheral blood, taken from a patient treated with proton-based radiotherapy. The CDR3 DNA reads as TGTGCCAGCAGCTCTGGACAGCCCAATCAGCCCCAGCATTTT. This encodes CASSSGQPNQPQHF.